The source of this T cell receptor (beta chain) is a study of blood T cell repertoires in COVID-19. Turning to the study itself: There were acute and convalescent COVID-19 samples, and they came from the United States, Italy and Spain. PBMCs, B-cell-depleted T cells, or T cells provided the cDNA or gDNA that made up the material.

Trimming took off 1 base at V and 8 bases at J, with 8 bases between the two ends. This CDR3 is built from 12 residues. Germline CDR1 and CDR2: MDHEN and SYDVKM. Authors' methods: Amplification of reference gene primers provided the estimated nucleated cell counts. Clones were sequenced by immunoSEQ multiplex PCR, and TCRdb holds only the in-frame ones, with some missing. V and J calls and clone size are copied from that table; D and trimming were computed from the DNA. The sample comprises 150,000 to 200,000 clones, almost 85% of which are singletons, and 14% rests with the top ten. This sequence was found in a man aged 18 to 30 with active or convalescent COVID-19. The sample consisted of peripheral blood. The J gene is TRBJ1-2, the V gene TRBV28; no clear D. The CDR3 region is CASSLYREGYTF. CDR3 sequence (DNA): TGTGCCAGCAGTTTATATCGGGAGGGCTACACCTTC.